Listed below are T cell receptor beta chains from one sample, sequenced in a study of cytomegalovirus exposure and HLA in healthy donors. The repertoire was sequenced with immunoSEQ multiplex PCR; TCRdb's copy has only in-frame clones and lacks some. The sample includes roughly 100,000 clones, around 75% seen only once; the top ten take 1.3%. Sequencing was done on a sample of PBMCs. These receptor sequences come from a man in his forties or fifties in good health and CMV-seronegative. CDR3s include the opening cysteine and the closing phenylalanine or tryptophan. A D gene is named only where the DNA matches it firmly.

D,V,J,CDR3,DNA
.,TRBV7-8,TRBJ1-5,CASSLLAGFYSNQPQHF,TGTGCCAGCAGCTTACTGGCAGGATTTTATAGCAATCAGCCCCAGCATTTT
TRBD1,TRBV7-9,TRBJ1-4,CASRPNINRGRGTNEKLFF,TGTGCCAGCAGACCCAATATAAACAGGGGGCGCGGAACTAATGAAAAACTGTTTTTT
.,TRBV19,TRBJ1-6,CASSNPGVDNSPLHF,TGTGCCAGTAGTAATCCGGGGGTAGATAATTCACCCCTCCACTTT
.,TRBV5-1,TRBJ1-1,CASSAQVTFTEAFF,TGCGCCAGCAGCGCTCAGGTCACGTTCACTGAAGCTTTCTTT
.,TRBV4-3,TRBJ2-7,CASSQEAQGLAYEQYF,TGCGCCAGCAGCCAAGAAGCTCAGGGGTTGGCCTACGAGCAGTACTTC
TRBD1,TRBV7-9,TRBJ1-1,CASSLDRATEAFF,TGTGCCAGCAGCCTCGACAGGGCCACTGAAGCTTTCTTT
.,TRBV7-2,TRBJ1-5,CASSPDGLSNQPQHF,TGTGCCAGCAGCCCCGACGGACTTAGCAATCAGCCCCAGCATTTT
.,TRBV9,TRBJ2-3,CASSSRGDTQYF,TGTGCCAGCAGCTCTAGGGGAGATACGCAGTATTTT
.,TRBV6-5,TRBJ1-5,CASSFDTDQPQHF,TGTGCCAGCAGTTTCGACACGGATCAGCCCCAGCATTTT
TRBD1,TRBV25-1,TRBJ1-1,CASSEYEGALTEAFF,TGTGCCAGCAGTGAATATGAGGGGGCGTTGACTGAAGCTTTCTTT